This T cell receptor (beta chain) was observed in a study of cytomegalovirus exposure and HLA in healthy donors. CDR1 and CDR2 from the germline V gene are LNHDA and SQIVND (reference sequence). The V end was cut by 5 bases, the J end by 2 bases, with 6 bases between. This CDR3 has 12 amino acids. The primer mix had 60 Vbeta and 13 Jbeta primers. TCRdb's table, derived via immunoSEQ multiplex PCR, lists solely in-frame clones and lacks some. The repertoire holds roughly 87,000 clones, with under 80% as singletons. The clonotype comes from a man aged 55-75 years in good health and CMV-seronegative. The specimen sequenced was PBMCs. This chain joins TRBV19 and TRBJ1-2; D is undetermined. This CDR3 reads CASSPGNYGYTF. The CDR3 DNA reads as TGTGCCAGTAGTCCCGGGAACTATGGCTACACCTTC.